The rows below give T cell receptor beta chains drawn from one sample of a study of T cell responses to AZD1222 COVID-19 vaccine. Using immunoSEQ multiplex PCR, the repertoire was profiled, and TCRdb retains in-frame clones only, with some absent. The sample comprises roughly 150,000 clones, approximately 92% of which are singletons, and more than 3% rests with the top ten. Sequenced here: peripheral blood, sampled 28 days after the second AZD1222 dose. All receptors come from an adult who received the AZD1222 COVID-19 vaccine. The CDR3 runs from the conserved cysteine through the conserved F or W. A D gene is named only where the DNA matches it firmly. Size values are once, few and many counts, or a class for expanded clones, and some rows have none.

-,TRBV27,TRBD2,TRBJ2-7,CASSSGGEQYF,TGTGCCAGCAGCTCGGGGGGCGAGCAGTACTTC
-,TRBV9,TRBD1,TRBJ1-1,CASSPRTGENTEAFF,TGTGCCAGCAGCCCTCGGACAGGAGAGAACACTGAAGCTTTCTTT
once,TRBV6-1,-,TRBJ1-4,CASSEAGWTNEKLFF,TGTGCCAGCAGTGAAGCCGGGTGGACTAATGAAAAACTGTTTTTT
-,TRBV18,-,TRBJ1-1,CASSRGLGTEAFF,TGTGCCAGCTCACGGGGGCTAGGCACTGAAGCTTTCTTT
-,TRBV18,-,TRBJ1-1,CASSPPGAGYEAFF,TGTGCCAGCTCACCACCGGGGGCAGGGTATGAAGCTTTCTTT
-,TRBV5-8,TRBD2,TRBJ2-3,CASSLQLAGGDTQYF,TGTGCCAGCAGCTTGCAATTAGCGGGAGGGGATACGCAGTATTTT
-,TRBV11-2,TRBD1,TRBJ2-7,CASSHITGGTHPYEQYF,TGTGCCAGCAGCCACATCACAGGGGGCACACACCCCTACGAGCAGTACTTC
-,TRBV27,-,TRBJ1-2,CASQKPGDYGYTF,TGTGCCAGTCAGAAACCAGGGGACTATGGCTACACCTTC
-,TRBV30,TRBD2,TRBJ2-1,CAWRASGRGNEQFF,TGTGCCTGGAGAGCCAGCGGGAGGGGCAATGAGCAGTTCTTC
many,TRBV15,-,TRBJ1-5,CATSRVGAGNQPQHF,TGTGCCACCAGCAGAGTAGGCGCCGGCAATCAGCCCCAGCATTTT
-,TRBV19,-,TRBJ2-7,CASSIKGTSSYEQYF,TGTGCCAGTAGTATAAAGGGGACCTCTTCCTACGAGCAGTACTTC
few,TRBV28,TRBD1,TRBJ2-3,CASSLRTGFTDTQYF,TGTGCCAGCAGTTTAAGGACAGGGTTCACAGATACGCAGTATTTT
-,TRBV3-1/TRBV3-2,-,TRBJ2-5,CASSQDGGGTDGQETQYF,TGTGCCAGCAGCCAAGACGGGGGCGGGACAGATGGCCAAGAGACCCAGTACTTC
-,TRBV7-2,-,TRBJ1-4,CASSSNRATNEKLFF,TGTGCCAGCAGCTCAAACAGGGCCACTAATGAAAAACTGTTTTTT
-,TRBV27,-,TRBJ1-5,CASSFSGVDQPQHF,TGTGCCAGCAGTTTTAGCGGGGTCGATCAGCCCCAGCATTTT
once,TRBV9,TRBD2,TRBJ2-1,CASSVAPSGSPEQFF,TGTGCCAGCAGCGTAGCTCCTAGCGGGAGCCCTGAGCAGTTCTTC
once,TRBV24-1,-,TRBJ2-2,CATSDPGTGNTGELFF,TGTGCCACCAGTGATCCCGGGACTGGAAACACCGGGGAGCTGTTTTTT
-,TRBV28,-,TRBJ1-2,CASSLNVGQLNYGYTF,TGTGCCAGCAGTTTAAATGTTGGACAGCTTAACTATGGCTACACCTTC
-,TRBV5-1,-,TRBJ2-1,CASSLIPGFEDNEQFF,TGCGCCAGCAGCTTGATTCCAGGGTTTGAGGACAATGAGCAGTTCTTC
-,TRBV6-5,-,TRBJ2-1,CASSPTLSSYNEQFF,TGTGCCAGCAGCCCCACACTGAGCTCCTACAATGAGCAGTTCTTC
-,TRBV20-1,-,TRBJ1-1,CSASWGGTEAFF,TGCAGTGCTAGTTGGGGGGGAACTGAAGCTTTCTTT
once,TRBV5-1,TRBD1,TRBJ1-2,CASSLGAGGDGYTF,TGCGCCAGCAGCTTGGGGGCAGGGGGCGATGGCTACACCTTC
-,TRBV3-1/TRBV3-2,TRBD1,TRBJ2-5,CASSQTGGLLETQYF,TGTGCCAGCAGCCAGACAGGGGGCCTGTTGGAGACCCAGTACTTC
-,TRBV6-6,-,TRBJ1-2,CASSSGTGGYTF,TGTGCCAGCAGTTCCGGGACGGGCGGCTACACCTTC
once,TRBV19,-,TRBJ1-2,CASSATTGIYGYTF,TGTGCCAGTAGTGCGACTACAGGGATCTATGGCTACACCTTC
-,TRBV12-5,-,TRBJ1-1,CASGRNMNTEAFF,TGTGCTAGTGGCCGAAACATGAACACTGAAGCTTTCTTT
-,TRBV6-6,-,TRBJ2-1,CASSYGLLEQFF,TGTGCCAGCAGTTACGGCTTACTAGAGCAGTTCTTC